This T cell receptor (beta chain) stems from a study of CD8+CD57+ T cells in acquired aplastic anemia. In the study overall: Sorted CD4+ and CD8+ cells yielded DNA averaging about 3.2 ug. Study conclusions and caveats: Patients and controls shared 25 to 30 CD8+ CDR3 sequences, which appeared highly expressed in patients and within their immunodominant clones.

The TCR beta profiling, which covered VDJ combination and CDR3 sequence, was carried out using genomic DNA as the template. TCRdb recomputed calls from the reads with MiXCR, one row per CDR3 protein. Of 450,000 to 600,000 distinct CDR3 sequences in the sample, around 33% were seen once. This CDR3 has 12 residues. In germline, CDR1 is SQVTM, CDR2 ANQGSEA. Details on this clonotype: Its target is unknown.

All sequencing subjects had displayed CD8+CD57+ cell expansion on flow cytometry. Sequenced material: sorted CD4+, CD8+, or CD8+CD57+ T cells (not recorded which) from PBMCs. This clonotype was obtained from a human donor with aplastic anemia. The rearrangement links TRBV29-1 to TRBJ2-7; the D is unclear. The J call is in doubt because the DNA end fits TRBJ2-1 better. The CDR3 bases are TGCAGCCATCGACGCAGTAACAATGAGCAGTTCTTC. It specifies CSHRRSNNEQFF.